The rows below give T cell receptor beta chains drawn from one sample of a study of cytomegalovirus exposure and HLA in healthy donors. The protocol was immunoSEQ multiplex PCR, while the TCRdb copy is restricted to in-frame clones and leaves out a portion. The sample lists under 200,000 clones, more than 60% seen once, with 3.5% to 5% in the top ten. The sequencing input was PBMCs. These TCRs come from a man aged 35 to 55 in good health and CMV-seronegative. Each CDR3 is given with its conserved first and last residue. Fields, in order: CDR3 protein, CDR3 DNA, J gene, V gene, clone size, D gene. D genes are given only for firm matches. Part of the rows lack a size; the others show once, few, many or a class for expanded clones.

cdr3_aa: CASSHPWAGAANIQYF
cdr3_nt: TGTGCCAGCAGCCACCCCTGGGCAGGGGCTGCAAACATTCAGTACTTC
j_call: TRBJ2-4
v_call: TRBV7-8
clone_size: NA
d_call: NA

cdr3_aa: CASSLPGQPRAFF
cdr3_nt: TGTGCCAGCAGCCTACCGGGACAGCCGCGGGCTTTCTTT
j_call: TRBJ1-1
v_call: TRBV7-9
clone_size: NA
d_call: TRBD1

cdr3_aa: CASSLSGGVYNEQFF
cdr3_nt: TGTGCCAGCAGTCTTAGCGGGGGGGTATACAATGAGCAGTTCTTC
j_call: TRBJ2-1
v_call: TRBV6-5
clone_size: few
d_call: TRBD2

cdr3_aa: CASSLVPGGDEQYF
cdr3_nt: TGCGCCAGCAGCTTGGTCCCTGGGGGCGACGAGCAGTACTTC
j_call: TRBJ2-7
v_call: TRBV5-1
clone_size: NA
d_call: NA

cdr3_aa: CASSQDPLDSGTVKKLFF
cdr3_nt: TGCGCCAGCAGCCAAGATCCGCTTGACTCCGGGACAGTTAAAAAACTGTTTTTT
j_call: TRBJ1-4
v_call: TRBV4-3
clone_size: NA
d_call: TRBD1

cdr3_aa: CASSRRHPRENEQFF
cdr3_nt: TGTGCCAGCAGTCGACGCCATCCCAGGGAAAATGAGCAGTTCTTC
j_call: TRBJ2-1
v_call: TRBV28
clone_size: NA
d_call: NA

cdr3_aa: CASSDSMDRGLRRNQPQHF
cdr3_nt: TGTGCCAGCAGTGACTCGATGGACAGGGGGCTGAGACGCAATCAGCCCCAGCATTTT
j_call: TRBJ1-5
v_call: TRBV6-4
clone_size: few
d_call: TRBD1

cdr3_aa: CASSIARGTDYGYTF
cdr3_nt: TGTGCCAGTAGTATAGCCAGGGGGACAGACTATGGCTACACCTTC
j_call: TRBJ1-2
v_call: TRBV19
clone_size: NA
d_call: TRBD1

cdr3_aa: CASSLGAGDYEQYF
cdr3_nt: TGTGCCAGCAGCTTGGGAGCGGGGGACTACGAGCAGTACTTC
j_call: TRBJ2-7
v_call: TRBV5-6
clone_size: few
d_call: TRBD2

cdr3_aa: CSVEAQGTDTQYF
cdr3_nt: TGCAGCGTTGAAGCCCAGGGCACAGATACGCAGTATTTT
j_call: TRBJ2-3
v_call: TRBV29-1
clone_size: NA
d_call: NA

cdr3_aa: CASSAKPGTGELFF
cdr3_nt: TGTGCCAGCAGTGCGAAACCAGGGACCGGGGAGCTGTTTTTT
j_call: TRBJ2-2
v_call: TRBV6-4
clone_size: NA
d_call: NA

cdr3_aa: CASSQPPDSSRELAKNIQYF
cdr3_nt: TGCGCCAGCAGCCAACCTCCAGATTCCTCACGGGAATTAGCCAAAAACATTCAGTACTTC
j_call: TRBJ2-4
v_call: TRBV4-1
clone_size: few
d_call: NA

cdr3_aa: CSSSLIRADYGYTF
cdr3_nt: TGTTCCAGCAGCTTAATCAGGGCGGACTATGGCTACACCTTC
j_call: TRBJ1-2
v_call: TRBV7-9
clone_size: NA
d_call: NA

cdr3_aa: CASSLGSGGLSNQPQHF
cdr3_nt: TGTGCCAGCAGTTTGGGCTCAGGGGGGCTTAGCAATCAGCCCCAGCATTTT
j_call: TRBJ1-5
v_call: TRBV28
clone_size: NA
d_call: TRBD1

cdr3_aa: CASTPGQAYGYTF
cdr3_nt: TGTGCCAGCACCCCGGGACAGGCCTATGGCTACACCTTC
j_call: TRBJ1-2
v_call: TRBV6-5
clone_size: NA
d_call: TRBD1

cdr3_aa: CASSIDETGTDTQYF
cdr3_nt: TGTGCCAGTAGTATAGATGAAACAGGCACAGATACGCAGTATTTT
j_call: TRBJ2-3
v_call: TRBV19
clone_size: NA
d_call: NA

cdr3_aa: CAWSDPLTGVGYGYTF
cdr3_nt: TGTGCCTGGAGTGACCCCCTTACAGGGGTGGGCTATGGCTACACCTTC
j_call: TRBJ1-2
v_call: TRBV30
clone_size: NA
d_call: TRBD1

cdr3_aa: CSVETGSGNTIYF
cdr3_nt: TGCAGCGTTGAAACAGGCTCTGGAAACACCATATATTTT
j_call: TRBJ1-3
v_call: TRBV29-1
clone_size: NA
d_call: NA

cdr3_aa: CASSPQTGANQPQHF
cdr3_nt: TGTGCCAGCAGTCCACAGACAGGGGCGAATCAGCCCCAGCATTTT
j_call: TRBJ1-5
v_call: TRBV6-1
clone_size: NA
d_call: TRBD1

cdr3_aa: CASSPRASGSVHGYTF
cdr3_nt: TGTGCCAGCTCACCTAGGGCTTCAGGGTCCGTACATGGCTACACCTTC
j_call: TRBJ1-2
v_call: TRBV18
clone_size: NA
d_call: NA

cdr3_aa: CASRGGVSTEAFF
cdr3_nt: TGTGCCAGCAGGGGGGGGGTGTCCACTGAAGCTTTCTTT
j_call: TRBJ1-1
v_call: TRBV2
clone_size: many
d_call: NA

cdr3_aa: CASSLAGGQGGTYEQYF
cdr3_nt: TGCGCCAGCAGCTTGGCCGGGGGACAGGGGGGGACCTACGAGCAGTACTTC
j_call: TRBJ2-7
v_call: TRBV5-1
clone_size: few
d_call: TRBD1

cdr3_aa: CASSLGGRYQETQYF
cdr3_nt: TGTGCCAGCAGCCTAGGTGGGAGGTACCAAGAGACCCAGTACTTC
j_call: TRBJ2-5
v_call: TRBV9
clone_size: NA
d_call: NA

cdr3_aa: CAWGGLPYEQYF
cdr3_nt: TGTGCCTGGGGTGGGCTCCCCTACGAGCAGTACTTC
j_call: TRBJ2-7
v_call: TRBV30
clone_size: NA
d_call: NA

cdr3_aa: CASSLGRGDLQETQYF
cdr3_nt: TGTGCCAGCAGCTTAGGGCGGGGGGACCTCCAAGAGACCCAGTACTTC
j_call: TRBJ2-5
v_call: TRBV7-9
clone_size: NA
d_call: TRBD2

cdr3_aa: CASSLSTTGNEQFF
cdr3_nt: TGTGCCAGCAGTCTTTCCACGACAGGTAATGAGCAGTTCTTC
j_call: TRBJ2-1
v_call: TRBV28
clone_size: NA
d_call: NA